This is a list of T cell receptor beta chains from one sample in a study of cytomegalovirus exposure and HLA in healthy donors. Data came from immunoSEQ multiplex PCR; TCRdb stores just in-frame clones and leaves some out. Of 220,000 or so clones in the sample, approximately 78% were seen once. Material: PBMCs. These receptor sequences come from a woman aged 40-49 years in good health and CMV-seronegative. CDR3s leave out the opening cysteine and the closing phenylalanine or tryptophan. The order of the fields is V gene, D gene, CDR3 protein. The D gene is left open where the match is weak.

V gene: TRBV28
D gene: TRBD1
CDR3 protein: ASCDPGGSYEQY

V gene: TRBV6-5
D gene: NA
CDR3 protein: ASRLAGANVLT

V gene: TRBV25-1
D gene: NA
CDR3 protein: ASSEFRDSPLH

V gene: TRBV4-1
D gene: TRBD1
CDR3 protein: ASSPGTGTGAF

V gene: TRBV7-3
D gene: TRBD1
CDR3 protein: ASRISGAGQGVPGTDTQY

V gene: TRBV18
D gene: TRBD2
CDR3 protein: ASSLTGLAGADTQY

V gene: TRBV12-5
D gene: NA
CDR3 protein: ASGLAPGIKQY

V gene: TRBV19
D gene: NA
CDR3 protein: ASSIDTSSYNEQF

V gene: TRBV27
D gene: TRBD2
CDR3 protein: ASSSPGAGGGKTQY

V gene: TRBV5-1
D gene: TRBD2
CDR3 protein: ASSHGLAGGTDTQY

V gene: TRBV19
D gene: NA
CDR3 protein: ASSIPPETFGGTEAF

V gene: TRBV6-5
D gene: NA
CDR3 protein: ASSYLGLTGELF

V gene: TRBV30
D gene: TRBD1
CDR3 protein: AYGTGGMKLF

V gene: TRBV4-2
D gene: TRBD2
CDR3 protein: ASSPLIKTSAQETQY

V gene: TRBV5-6
D gene: TRBD2
CDR3 protein: ASSLWLAASTDTQY

V gene: TRBV10-1
D gene: TRBD1
CDR3 protein: ASSESLRLRTGMHQPQH